This T cell receptor beta chain was captured in a study of CD8 T cells in Susac syndrome. Germline CDR1 reads DFQATT; CDR2 reads SNEGSKA (reference sequence). Between the trimmed V and J ends, which lost 7 bases and 2 bases, there was a span of 27 bases. The CDR3 totals 17 residues. Reverse transcription of about 0.45 to 1 ug RNA was carried out with random hexamers. In TCRdb, the immunoSEQ multiplex PCR reads were re-called with MiXCR into one record per CDR3 protein. The table records about 300,000 distinct CDR3 sequences, around 89% of them present only once. This receptor was obtained from a human donor with multiple sclerosis. The source material was CD8+ T cells from PBMCs. The chain carries TRBV20-1 and TRBJ2-7; D might be TRBD1 (5 bases). CDR3 in amino acids: CSVHSLVKDRPPYEQYF. In nucleotides, the CDR3 is TGCAGTGTCCATTCCCTCGTAAAAGACAGACCACCCTACGAGCAGTACTTC.